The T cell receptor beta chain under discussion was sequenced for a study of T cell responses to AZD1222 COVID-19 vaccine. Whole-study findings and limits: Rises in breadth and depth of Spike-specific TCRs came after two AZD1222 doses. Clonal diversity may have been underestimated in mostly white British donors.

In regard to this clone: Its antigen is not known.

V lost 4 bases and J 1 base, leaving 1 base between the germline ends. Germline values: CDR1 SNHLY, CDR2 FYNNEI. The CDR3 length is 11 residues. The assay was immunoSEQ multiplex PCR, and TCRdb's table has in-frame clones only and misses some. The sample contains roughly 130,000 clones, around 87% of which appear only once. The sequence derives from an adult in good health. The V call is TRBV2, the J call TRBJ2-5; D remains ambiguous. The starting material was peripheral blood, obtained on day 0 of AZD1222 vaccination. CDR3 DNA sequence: TGTGCCAGCAGTGCCCAAGAGACCCAGTACTTC. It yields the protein CASSAQETQYF.